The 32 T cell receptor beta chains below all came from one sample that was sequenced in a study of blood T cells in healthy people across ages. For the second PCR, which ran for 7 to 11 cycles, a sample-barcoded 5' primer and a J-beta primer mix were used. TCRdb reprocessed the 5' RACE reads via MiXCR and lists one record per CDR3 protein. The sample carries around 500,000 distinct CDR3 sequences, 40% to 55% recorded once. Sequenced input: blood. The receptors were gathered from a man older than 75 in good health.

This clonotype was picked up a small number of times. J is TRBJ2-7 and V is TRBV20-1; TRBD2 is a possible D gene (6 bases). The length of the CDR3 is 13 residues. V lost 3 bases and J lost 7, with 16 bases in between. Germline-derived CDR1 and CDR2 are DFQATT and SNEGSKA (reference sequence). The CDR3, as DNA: TGCAGTGCTAGGAAGGGAGGTATCGGGGAGCAGTACTTC. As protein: CSARKGGIGEQYF.

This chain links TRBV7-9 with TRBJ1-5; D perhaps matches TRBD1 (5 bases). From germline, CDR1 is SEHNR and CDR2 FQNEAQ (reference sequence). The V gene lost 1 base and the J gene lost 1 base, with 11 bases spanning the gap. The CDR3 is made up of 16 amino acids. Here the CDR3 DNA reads TGTGCCAGCAGCTTAGATCGGGACGGGAGCAATCAGCCCCAGCATTTT. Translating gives CASSLDRDGSNQPQHF.

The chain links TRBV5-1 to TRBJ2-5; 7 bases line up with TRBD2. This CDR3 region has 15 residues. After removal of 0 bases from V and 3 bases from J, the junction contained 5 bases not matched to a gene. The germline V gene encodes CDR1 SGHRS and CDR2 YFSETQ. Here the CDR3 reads CASSLDGGGEETQYF. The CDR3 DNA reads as TGCGCCAGCAGCTTGGACGGCGGGGGAGAAGAGACCCAGTACTTC.

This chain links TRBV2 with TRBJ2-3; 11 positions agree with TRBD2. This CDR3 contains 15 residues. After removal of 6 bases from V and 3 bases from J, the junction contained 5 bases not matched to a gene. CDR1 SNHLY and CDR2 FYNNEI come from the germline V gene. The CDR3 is CASRLLAGATDTQYF. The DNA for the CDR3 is TGTGCCAGCAGGCTACTAGCGGGAGCTACAGATACGCAGTATTTT.

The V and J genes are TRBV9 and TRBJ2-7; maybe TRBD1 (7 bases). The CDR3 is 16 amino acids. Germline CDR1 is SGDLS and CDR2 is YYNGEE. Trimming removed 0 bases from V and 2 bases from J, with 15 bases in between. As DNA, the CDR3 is TGTGCCAGCAGCGTAGAGCCGGAGGGGGCAGCCTACGAGCAGTACTTC. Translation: CASSVEPEGAAYEQYF.

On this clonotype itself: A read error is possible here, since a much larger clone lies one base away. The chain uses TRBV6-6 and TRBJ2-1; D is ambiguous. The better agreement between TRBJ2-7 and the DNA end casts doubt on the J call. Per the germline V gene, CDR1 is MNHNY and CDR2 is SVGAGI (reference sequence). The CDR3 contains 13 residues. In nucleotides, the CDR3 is TGTGCCAGCAGTCCCCGAACCTACAATGAGCAGTACTTC. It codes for CASSPRTYNEQYF.

The CDR3 DNA sequence: TGTGCCAGCAGCCCTGAGAGGGGGCAGCCCCAGCATTTT. Its protein is CASSPERGQPQHF. The chain recombines TRBV7-2 with TRBJ1-5; D is possibly TRBD1 (6 bases). Trimming left V 5 bases short and J 7 bases short, with 12 bases between. The CDR3 spans 13 residues. Germline V gene data show CDR1 as SGHTA and CDR2 as FQGNSA.

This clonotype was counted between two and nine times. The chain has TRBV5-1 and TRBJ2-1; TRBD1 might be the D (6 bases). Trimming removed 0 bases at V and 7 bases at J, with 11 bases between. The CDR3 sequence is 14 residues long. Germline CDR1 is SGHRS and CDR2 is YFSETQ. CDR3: CASSLARTDNEQFF. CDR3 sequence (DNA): TGCGCCAGCAGCTTGGCCCGGACAGATAATGAGCAGTTCTTC. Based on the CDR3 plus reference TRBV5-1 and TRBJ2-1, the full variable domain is KAGVTQTPRYLIKTRGQQVTLSCSPISGHRSVSWYQQTPGQGLQFLFEYFSETQRNKGNFPGRFSGRQFSNSRSEMNVSTLELGDSALYLCASSLARTDNEQFFGPGTRLTVL.

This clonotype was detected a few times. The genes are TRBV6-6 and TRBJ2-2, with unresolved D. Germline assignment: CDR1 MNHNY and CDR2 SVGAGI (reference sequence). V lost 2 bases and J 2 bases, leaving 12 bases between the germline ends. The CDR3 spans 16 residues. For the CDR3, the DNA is TGTGCCAGCAGTTACAGGTTTGAGACCAACACCGGGGAGCTGTTTTTT. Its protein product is CASSYRFETNTGELFF.

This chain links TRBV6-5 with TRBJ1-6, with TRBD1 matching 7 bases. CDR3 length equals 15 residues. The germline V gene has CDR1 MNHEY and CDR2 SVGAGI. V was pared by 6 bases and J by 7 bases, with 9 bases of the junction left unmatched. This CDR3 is CASRSGTAWNSPLHF. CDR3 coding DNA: TGTGCCAGCAGGTCCGGGACAGCCTGGAATTCACCCCTCCACTTT.

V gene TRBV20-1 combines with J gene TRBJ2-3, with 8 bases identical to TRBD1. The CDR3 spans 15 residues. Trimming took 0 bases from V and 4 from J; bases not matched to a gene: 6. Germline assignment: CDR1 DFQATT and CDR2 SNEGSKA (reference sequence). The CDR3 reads CSARDTGGVADTQYF. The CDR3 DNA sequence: TGCAGTGCTAGAGATACAGGGGGAGTTGCAGATACGCAGTATTTT.

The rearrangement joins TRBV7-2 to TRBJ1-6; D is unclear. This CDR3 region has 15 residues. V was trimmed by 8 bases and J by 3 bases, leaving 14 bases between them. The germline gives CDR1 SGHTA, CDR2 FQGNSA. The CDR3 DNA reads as TGTGCCAGCTCTCCGGCAGGTTACTATAATTCACCCCTCCACTTT. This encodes CASSPAGYYNSPLHF.

The CDR3 loop reads CSASVNIASTDTQYF. The CDR3 nucleotides read TGCAGTGCCAGTGTTAATATAGCTAGCACAGATACGCAGTATTTT. The chain carries TRBV20-1 and TRBJ2-3, with D uncertain. The CDR3 is 15 amino acids. From germline, CDR1 is DFQATT and CDR2 SNEGSKA (reference sequence). Trimming stripped 6 bases from V and 0 bases from J, with 16 bases between.

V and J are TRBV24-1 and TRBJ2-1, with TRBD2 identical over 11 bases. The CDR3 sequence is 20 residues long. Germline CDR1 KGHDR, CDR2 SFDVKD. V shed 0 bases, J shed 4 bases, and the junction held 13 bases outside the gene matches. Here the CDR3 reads CATSDLHPSSGRAVYNEQFF. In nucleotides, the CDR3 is TGTGCCACCAGTGATTTGCACCCGAGTAGCGGGAGGGCGGTTTACAATGAGCAGTTCTTC.

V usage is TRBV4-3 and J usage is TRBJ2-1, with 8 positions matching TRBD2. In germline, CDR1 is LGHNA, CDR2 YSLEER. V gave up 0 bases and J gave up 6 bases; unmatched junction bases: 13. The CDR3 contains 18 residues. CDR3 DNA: TGCGCCAGCAGCCAAGATTGGGGGGCGGGAGGACTCAGCAATGAGCAGTTCTTC. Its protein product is CASSQDWGAGGLSNEQFF.

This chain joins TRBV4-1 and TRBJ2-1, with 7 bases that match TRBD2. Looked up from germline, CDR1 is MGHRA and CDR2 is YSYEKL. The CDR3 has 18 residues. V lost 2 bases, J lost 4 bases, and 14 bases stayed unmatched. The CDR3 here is CASSQNSIRAGVYNEQFF. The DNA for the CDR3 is TGCGCCAGCAGCCAAAATAGTATTAGGGCGGGAGTATACAATGAGCAGTTCTTC.

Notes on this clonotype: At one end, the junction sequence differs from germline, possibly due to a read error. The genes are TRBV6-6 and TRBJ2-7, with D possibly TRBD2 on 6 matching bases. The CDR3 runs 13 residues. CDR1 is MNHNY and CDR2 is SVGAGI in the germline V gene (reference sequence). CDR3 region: CASSDSSSVEQYF. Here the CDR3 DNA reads TGTGCCAGCAGTGACTCGTCTAGCGTCGAGCAGTACTTC.

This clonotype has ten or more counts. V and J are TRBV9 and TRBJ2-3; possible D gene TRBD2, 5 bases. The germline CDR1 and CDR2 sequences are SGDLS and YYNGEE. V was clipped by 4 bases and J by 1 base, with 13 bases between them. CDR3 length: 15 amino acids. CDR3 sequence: CASSLEGRRTDTQYF. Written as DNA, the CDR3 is TGTGCCAGCAGCCTTGAGGGTCGTCGCACAGATACGCAGTATTTT.

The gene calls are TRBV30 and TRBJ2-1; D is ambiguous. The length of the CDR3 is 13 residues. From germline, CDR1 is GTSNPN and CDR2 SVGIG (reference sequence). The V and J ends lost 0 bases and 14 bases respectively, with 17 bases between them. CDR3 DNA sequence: TGTGCCTGGAGTGTACCCGAACCAGTCCCTAAGTTCTTC. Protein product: CAWSVPEPVPKFF.

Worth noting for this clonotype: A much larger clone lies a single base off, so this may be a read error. CDR3 DNA: TGTGCCAGCACCCCAAAGGGCGGTCGCTCTGGGGCCAACGTCCTGACTTTC. Protein sequence: CASTPKGGRSGANVLTF. The J gene is TRBJ2-6, the V gene TRBV7-9; D gene uncertain. The CDR3 runs to 17 residues. Trimming cost V 7 bases and J 0 bases, with 16 bases left between them. Germline V gives CDR1 SEHNR, CDR2 FQNEAQ (reference sequence). Looking up the rest from reference TRBV7-9 and TRBJ2-6 gives the full variable domain: DTGVSQNPRHKITKRGQNVTFRCDPISEHNRLYWYRQTLGQGPEFLTYFQNEAQLEKSRLLSDRFSAERPKGSFSTLEIQRTEQGDSAMYLCASTPKGGRSGANVLTFGAGSRLTVL.

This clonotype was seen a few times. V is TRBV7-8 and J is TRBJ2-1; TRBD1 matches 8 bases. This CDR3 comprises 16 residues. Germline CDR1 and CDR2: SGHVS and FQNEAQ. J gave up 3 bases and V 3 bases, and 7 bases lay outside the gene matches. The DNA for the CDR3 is TGTGCCAGCAGCTTCTCCGGGACAGGTAGCTACAATGAGCAGTTCTTC. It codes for CASSFSGTGSYNEQFF.

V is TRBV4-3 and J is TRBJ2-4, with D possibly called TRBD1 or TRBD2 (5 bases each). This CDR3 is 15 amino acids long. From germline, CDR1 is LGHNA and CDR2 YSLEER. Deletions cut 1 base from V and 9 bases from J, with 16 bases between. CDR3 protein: CASSQGGSYGSIQYF. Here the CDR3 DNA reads TGCGCCAGCAGCCAAGGGGGGTCCTATGGGAGCATTCAGTACTTC.

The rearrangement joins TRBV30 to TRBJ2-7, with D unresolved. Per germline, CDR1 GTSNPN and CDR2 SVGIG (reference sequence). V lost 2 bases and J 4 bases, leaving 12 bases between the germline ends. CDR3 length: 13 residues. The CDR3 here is CAWSTSSGYEQYF. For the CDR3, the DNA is TGTGCCTGGAGTACCTCTTCGGGTTACGAGCAGTACTTC.

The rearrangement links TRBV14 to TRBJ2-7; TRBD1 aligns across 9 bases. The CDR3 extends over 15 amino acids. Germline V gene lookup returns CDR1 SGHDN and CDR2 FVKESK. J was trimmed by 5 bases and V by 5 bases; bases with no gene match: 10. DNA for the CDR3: TGTGCCAGCAGCTTTACAGGGGGCGCGAGCAACGAGCAGTACTTC. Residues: CASSFTGGASNEQYF.

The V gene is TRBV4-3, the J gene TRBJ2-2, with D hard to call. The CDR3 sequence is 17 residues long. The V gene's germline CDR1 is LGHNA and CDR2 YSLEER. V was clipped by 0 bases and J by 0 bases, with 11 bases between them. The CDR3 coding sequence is TGCGCCAGCAGCCAAGATGTGTTCCCCCCGAACACCGGGGAGCTGTTTTTT. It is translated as CASSQDVFPPNTGELFF.

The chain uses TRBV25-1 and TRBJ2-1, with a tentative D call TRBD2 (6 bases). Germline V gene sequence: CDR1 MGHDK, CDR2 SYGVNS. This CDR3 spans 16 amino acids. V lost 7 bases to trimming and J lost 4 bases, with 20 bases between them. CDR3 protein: CASIRGTSTGYNEQFF. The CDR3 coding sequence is TGTGCCAGCATACGGGGGACGTCAACGGGGTACAATGAGCAGTTCTTC.

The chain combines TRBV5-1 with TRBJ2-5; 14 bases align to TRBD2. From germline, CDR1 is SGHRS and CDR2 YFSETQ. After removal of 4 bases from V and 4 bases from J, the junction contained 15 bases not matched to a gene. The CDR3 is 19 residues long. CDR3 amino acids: CASSGWTFRGTSGRETQYF. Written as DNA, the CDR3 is TGCGCCAGCAGCGGATGGACCTTCAGGGGGACTAGCGGGAGAGAGACCCAGTACTTC.

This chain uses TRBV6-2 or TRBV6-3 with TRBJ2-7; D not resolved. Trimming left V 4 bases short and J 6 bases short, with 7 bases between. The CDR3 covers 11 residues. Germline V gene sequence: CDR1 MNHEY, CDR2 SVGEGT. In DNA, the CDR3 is TGTGCCAGCAGTTGGGTGTCCGAGCAGTACTTC. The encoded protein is CASSWVSEQYF.

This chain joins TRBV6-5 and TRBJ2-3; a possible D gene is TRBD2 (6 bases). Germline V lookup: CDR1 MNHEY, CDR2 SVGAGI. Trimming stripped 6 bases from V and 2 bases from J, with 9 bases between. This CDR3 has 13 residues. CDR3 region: CASRGLATDTQYF. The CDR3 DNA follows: TGTGCCAGCAGGGGACTGGCCACAGATACGCAGTATTTT.

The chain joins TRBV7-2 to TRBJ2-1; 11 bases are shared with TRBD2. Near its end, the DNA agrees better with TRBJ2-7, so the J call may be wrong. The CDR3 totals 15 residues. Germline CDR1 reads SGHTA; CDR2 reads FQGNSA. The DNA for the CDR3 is TGTGCCAGCAGCGCCGGGACTAGCGGTTACAATGAGCAGTACTTC. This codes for CASSAGTSGYNEQYF.

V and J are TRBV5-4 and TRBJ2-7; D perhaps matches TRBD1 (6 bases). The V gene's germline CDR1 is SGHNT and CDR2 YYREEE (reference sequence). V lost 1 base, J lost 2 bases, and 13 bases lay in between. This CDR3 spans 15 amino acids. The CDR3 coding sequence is TGTGCCAGCAGCTTGCGGACAGACGTGGCCTACGAGCAGTACTTC. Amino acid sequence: CASSLRTDVAYEQYF.

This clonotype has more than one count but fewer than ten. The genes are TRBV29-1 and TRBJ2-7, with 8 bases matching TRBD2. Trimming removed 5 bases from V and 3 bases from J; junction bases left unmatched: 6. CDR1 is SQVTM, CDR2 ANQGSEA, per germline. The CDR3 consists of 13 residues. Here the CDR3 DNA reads TGCAGCGTTATGCCGGGACTAGGCTACGAGCAGTACTTC. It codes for CSVMPGLGYEQYF.